Here is one TCR beta chain with its context. What it binds is unknown. Clones were read by immunoSEQ multiplex PCR, and TCRdb kept only the in-frame ones, dropping some. The sample records approximately 80,000 clones, about 89% being singletons. This specimen belongs to a study of OX40 agonist ivuxolimab in advanced cancers. Study-level points and caveats: Expanded peripheral T-cell antigen specificity went undetermined. Dosing at 0.1 to 3.0 mg/kg was accompanied by clonal expansion of CD4+ and CD8+ blood T cells by week 6. In CD8+ T cells, expanded clones were on average more numerous than in CD4+.

CDR1 and CDR2 (germline): LNHDA, SQIVND (reference sequence). The CDR3 is 12 residues long. The germline V and J ends were trimmed by 8 bases and 9 bases, with 14 bases remaining between them. This TCR was recovered from an adult with an advanced solid tumor such as melanoma, head and neck, liver or kidney cancer. Material: CD4+ or CD8+ T cells sorted from blood, obtained in a trial of the OX40 agonist ivuxolimab. The chain joins TRBV19 to TRBJ2-4; D remains unclear. The CDR3 nucleotides read TGTGCCAGTTCCGACGAGATGGCCATTCAGTACTTC. It specifies CASSDEMAIQYF.